These 19 T cell receptor beta chains came from one sample sequenced in a study of human T cells and chemical hapten exposure. TCRdb reanalysed the RACE reads using MiXCR and keeps one entry per CDR3 protein. Here the sample spans roughly 96,000 distinct CDR3 sequences, 9.3% being singletons. Stated time point: patch test 2, 6 weeks after DPC sensitization. Treatment in this sample: therapeutic diphenylcyclopropenone sensitization with weekly scalp DPC. The sequencing used whole blood, collected in connection with sensitization to the hapten diphenylcyclopropenone (DPC). Receptors originate from a woman aged 40-49 years with alopecia areata. Some clones in this sample may be carry-over from other donors' samples.

V gene TRBV2 combines with J gene TRBJ2-1; TRBD2 might be the D (5 bases). Trimming shortened V by 7 bases and J by 4 bases, and 8 bases separated the two germline ends. The V gene's germline CDR1 is SNHLY and CDR2 FYNNEI. The CDR3 totals 12 residues. CDR3 region: CASNGLYNEQFF. CDR3 DNA: TGTGCCAGCAATGGACTTTACAATGAGCAGTTCTTC.

This rearrangement joins TRBV28 to TRBJ2-3; 8 bases are a match to TRBD1. V gave up 5 bases and J gave up 2 bases; unmatched junction bases: 6. Germline V gene data show CDR1 as MDHEN and CDR2 as SYDVKM. CDR3 size: 15 residues. CDR3 DNA: TGTGCCAGCAGTGGGAGACAGGGGCTCACAGATACGCAGTATTTT. Protein: CASSGRQGLTDTQYF.

This clonotype occurred many times. The rearrangement joins TRBV18 to TRBJ2-4, with TRBD1 matching over 8 bases. This CDR3 is 19 amino acids long. CDR1 KGHSH and CDR2 LQKENI come from the germline V gene. V lost 0 bases and J lost 3; bases outside the gene matches: 13. Here the CDR3 DNA reads TGTGCCAGCTCACCACCGAACGGACAGGGCCTAAGTGGCAAAAACATTCAGTACTTC. Its translation: CASSPPNGQGLSGKNIQYF.

This clonotype was observed at least ten times. The V and J genes are TRBV7-8 and TRBJ2-1; maybe TRBD2 (6 bases). The CDR3 totals 17 residues. Germline values: CDR1 SGHVS, CDR2 FQNEAQ. The V end lost 1 base, the J end lost 4 bases, and 17 bases lay between the germline ends. CDR3 in DNA: TGTGCCAGCAGCTTAGTGGCGGGAAACAAAATGTACAATGAGCAGTTCTTC. Translating it yields CASSLVAGNKMYNEQFF.

The V call is TRBV7-2, the J call TRBJ2-7; a possible D gene is TRBD1 (6 bases). The ends were cut back, 5 bases at V and 8 bases at J, with 19 bases in the middle. Germline CDR1 and CDR2: SGHTA and FQGNSA. This CDR3 spans 14 amino acids. The CDR3 coding sequence is TGTGCCAGCAGCACCGGGACAATCGACCTTCAGCAGTACTTC. Protein sequence: CASSTGTIDLQQYF. Full variable domain (missing parts from reference TRBV7-2 and TRBJ2-7): GAGVSQSPSNKVTEKGKDVELRCDPISGHTALYWYRQSLGQGLEFLIYFQGNSAPDKSGLPSDRFSAERTGGSVSTLTIQRTQQEDSAVYLCASSTGTIDLQQYFGPGTRLTVT.

This clonotype occurred many times. The rearrangement joins TRBV7-9 to TRBJ1-6; the D gene is possibly TRBD1 (5 bases). Germline CDR1 SEHNR, CDR2 FQNEAQ (reference sequence). The CDR3 is made up of 15 amino acids. Trimming stripped 5 bases from V and 3 bases from J, with 11 bases between. The CDR3 is CASSATGDYNSPLHF. The DNA of the CDR3 is TGTGCCAGCAGCGCTACAGGAGACTATAATTCACCCCTCCACTTT.

The CDR3 here is CSGAPSSYNEQFF. The CDR3 coding sequence is TGCAGCGGCGCACCCAGCTCCTACAATGAGCAGTTCTTC. The chain links TRBV20-1 to TRBJ2-1; D remains unclear. Germline V CDR1 and CDR2: DFQATT, SNEGSKA (reference sequence). This CDR3 comprises 13 residues.

This clonotype was recorded many times. The rearrangement uses TRBV20-1 and TRBJ2-3; unclear D gene. This CDR3 has 12 residues. V was trimmed by 0 bases and J by 3 bases, leaving 4 bases between them. The germline gives CDR1 DFQATT, CDR2 SNEGSKA (reference sequence). CDR3 sequence: CSARDPTDTQYF. DNA of the CDR3: TGCAGTGCTAGAGACCCGACAGATACGCAGTATTTT.

This clonotype was counted many times. V and J are TRBV28 and TRBJ1-1; D uncertain. This CDR3 contains 12 residues. The V end was cut by 3 bases, the J end by 4 bases, with 6 bases between. Germline V lookup: CDR1 MDHEN, CDR2 SYDVKM. The CDR3: CASSFVGTEAFF. CDR3 nucleotide sequence: TGTGCCAGCAGTTTCGTAGGCACTGAAGCTTTCTTT.

The sample holds many counts of this clonotype. V is TRBV27 and J is TRBJ1-2; possibly TRBD1 for D (5 bases). In germline, CDR1 is MNHEY, CDR2 SMNVEV (reference sequence). V lost 5 bases to trimming and J lost 2 bases, with 12 bases between them. This CDR3 spans 14 amino acids. The CDR3 DNA reads TGTGCCAGCAGTCCCCGAGGGGTGAACTATGGCTACACCTTC. This sequence encodes CASSPRGVNYGYTF.

This clonotype was observed many times. V gene TRBV20-1 combines with J gene TRBJ2-2, with D perhaps given as TRBD1 or TRBD2 (6 bases each). This CDR3 has 15 residues. The V gene lost 3 bases and the J gene lost 7 bases, with 18 bases spanning the gap. Germline assignment: CDR1 DFQATT and CDR2 SNEGSKA (reference sequence). The CDR3 DNA is TGCAGTGCTAGGCAACAGGGCGGGGATGTCGGGGAGCTGTTTTTT. Amino acids: CSARQQGGDVGELFF.

This chain links TRBV9 with TRBJ2-3; D is unresolved. Germline V CDR1 and CDR2: SGDLS, YYNGEE. V was cut by 3 bases and J by 6 bases, with 14 bases left in between. The CDR3 covers 14 residues. CDR3: CASSERPFQDTQYF. CDR3 sequence (DNA): TGTGCCAGCAGCGAACGACCTTTCCAGGATACGCAGTATTTT.

V and J are TRBV7-2 and TRBJ2-2; D is unclear. V shed 5 bases and J shed 5 bases, with 18 bases lying between them. The V gene's germline CDR1 is SGHTA and CDR2 FQGNSA. CDR3 length equals 16 residues. The CDR3: CASSVNGPFYTGELFF. The CDR3 DNA follows: TGTGCCAGCAGCGTAAACGGACCCTTCTATACCGGGGAGCTGTTTTTT.

This clonotype has a handful of counts. The chain couples TRBV7-9 to TRBJ2-3; D is unresolved. The length of the CDR3 is 12 residues. Trimming pared 4 bases from V and 6 bases from J, leaving 8 bases between. Germline V gene sequence: CDR1 SEHNR, CDR2 FQNEAQ (reference sequence). CDR3 in DNA: TGTGCCAGCAGCTCCCCGGCGGATACGCAGTATTTT. Translation gives CASSSPADTQYF.

The chain employs TRBV25-1 and TRBJ2-1; 13 nucleotides line up with TRBD2. This CDR3 spans 12 amino acids. Germline loops: CDR1 MGHDK, CDR2 SYGVNS. The V and J ends lost 10 bases and 13 bases, in that order; junction bases with no gene match: 7. CDR3 loop: CATRGTSGKQFF. In nucleotides, the CDR3 is TGTGCCACTCGCGGGACTAGCGGGAAACAGTTCTTC.

The CDR3 coding sequence is TGTGCCAGCGAAAGGGACACTTCCTACGAGCAGTACTTC. Encoded protein: CASERDTSYEQYF. The chain uses TRBV28 and TRBJ2-7; TRBD1 might be the D (6 bases). CDR1 and CDR2 (germline): MDHEN, SYDVKM. CDR3 length equals 13 residues. Trimming shortened V by 8 bases and J by 1 base, and 12 bases separated the two germline ends.

The V gene is TRBV2, the J gene TRBJ2-7; 10 nucleotides line up with TRBD2. V dropped 5 bases and J dropped 6; count of bases not matched to a gene: 7. Looked up from germline, CDR1 is SNHLY and CDR2 is FYNNEI. The CDR3 sequence is 14 residues long. For the CDR3, the DNA is TGTGCCAGCAGTCCACTAGCGGGAATTGTCGAGCAGTACTTC. Translating it yields CASSPLAGIVEQYF.

This clonotype was recorded at least ten times. The gene calls are TRBV12-3 or TRBV12-4 and TRBJ1-4; a possible D gene is TRBD1 (5 bases). Trimming pared 8 bases from V and 10 bases from J, leaving 11 bases between. The CDR3 has 11 amino acids. The CDR3 reads CASRQRGKLFF. The CDR3 DNA follows: TGTGCCAGCCGTCAAAGGGGAAAACTGTTTTTT.

This clonotype came up a few times. This chain uses TRBV5-1 with TRBJ2-1; D uncertain. V dropped 1 base and J dropped 1 base, with 6 bases sitting between them. Germline V CDR1 and CDR2: SGHRS, YFSETQ. CDR3 length equals 14 residues. The CDR3 loop is CASSLSPSYNEQFF. In DNA form, the CDR3 reads TGCGCCAGCAGCTTGAGTCCTTCCTACAATGAGCAGTTCTTC.